Below are 3 T cell receptor beta chains sequenced from a single sample in a study of cytomegalovirus exposure and HLA in healthy donors. PCR primers comprised 60 Vbeta and 13 Jbeta primers. TCRdb keeps only in-frame clones here, not all; method: immunoSEQ multiplex PCR. The data contain more than 100,000 clones, roughly 65% of them seen just once; the ten biggest clones take up 9% to 10%. The source material was PBMCs. These receptors came from a man in his forties or fifties in good health and CMV-seropositive.

This chain joins TRBV5-6 and TRBJ2-3; 11 bases are shared with TRBD2. Germline V lookup: CDR1 SGHDT, CDR2 YYEEEE. The CDR3 loop spans 16 amino acids. Germline trimming cut 3 bases from V and 2 bases from J; bases unmatched to any gene: 5. In DNA form, the CDR3 reads TGTGCCAGCAGCTCCTTAGCGGGAGGGCCCACAGATACGCAGTATTTT. Protein sequence: CASSSLAGGPTDTQYF.

The chain recombines TRBV29-1 with TRBJ1-4, with D tentatively TRBD1 (5 bases). Germline CDR1 reads SQVTM; CDR2 reads ANQGSEA. The CDR3 has 13 amino acids. Between the trimmed V and J ends, which lost 7 bases and 7 bases, there was a span of 16 bases. The CDR3 sequence: CSAYRSDGEKLFF. DNA of the CDR3: TGCAGCGCCTACAGGTCAGACGGTGAAAAACTGTTTTTT.

V gene TRBV10-3 combines with J gene TRBJ1-1; no clear D. The V gene's germline CDR1 is ENHRY and CDR2 SYGVKD. Trimming removed 6 bases from V and 4 bases from J, with 9 bases in between. This CDR3 contains 12 residues. CDR3 DNA: TGTGCCATCAGGGGCCCGGCCACTGAAGCTTTCTTT. Protein product: CAIRGPATEAFF.